At least ten counts were recorded for the clone carrying this T cell receptor (beta chain). TCRdb fed the RACE reads into MiXCR, producing one record per CDR3 protein. The sample holds 95,000 to 150,000 distinct CDR3 sequences, around 10% seen once. The data belong to a study of human T cells and chemical hapten exposure. Time point in this sample: patch test 3, about 24 weeks after DPC sensitization. Stated treatment: therapeutic diphenylcyclopropenone sensitization with weekly scalp DPC. Sequenced here: whole blood, sampled in connection with sensitization to the hapten diphenylcyclopropenone (DPC). This sequence was found in a woman aged 50 to 60 with alopecia areata. Some clones in this sample may be carry-over from other donors' samples.

CDR3 sequence: CSVGVRGNTGELFF. CDR3 coding DNA: TGCAGCGTTGGGGTTAGGGGAAACACCGGGGAGCTGTTTTTT. The chain uses TRBV29-1 and TRBJ2-2; weak D call: TRBD1 (5 bases). Between the trimmed V and J ends, which lost 4 bases and 2 bases, there was a span of 11 bases. CDR3 length equals 14 residues. Per germline, CDR1 SQVTM and CDR2 ANQGSEA.